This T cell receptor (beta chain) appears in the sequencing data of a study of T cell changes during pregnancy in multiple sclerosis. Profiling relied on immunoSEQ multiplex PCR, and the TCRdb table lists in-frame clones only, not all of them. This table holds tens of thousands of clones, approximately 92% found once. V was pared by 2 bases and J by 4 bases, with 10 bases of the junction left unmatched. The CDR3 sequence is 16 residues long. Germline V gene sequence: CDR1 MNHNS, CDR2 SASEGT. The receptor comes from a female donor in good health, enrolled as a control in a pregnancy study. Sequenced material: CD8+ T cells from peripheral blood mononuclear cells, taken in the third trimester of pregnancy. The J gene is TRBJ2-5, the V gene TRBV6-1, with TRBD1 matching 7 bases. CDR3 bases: TGTGCCAGCAGTGAACTCAGGGGGTATCCAGTAGAGACCCAGTACTTC. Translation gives CASSELRGYPVETQYF.